The text below deals with one TCR delta chain. Antigen specificity is unknown. The source of the sample is a study of γδ T cells in repeated Plasmodium falciparum infection. Each sorted gammadelta sample had TRG and TRD chains sequenced. TCRdb fed the multiplex PCR reads to CATT. Of 85,000 to 100,000 delta-chain clones listed, approximately 1% are singletons. Study-level findings and limits: One small rural Malian village, predominantly a single ethnic group, supplied the cohort.

The receptor's source is a pool of human donors (malaria-infected and uninfected, not separated). The material sequenced was gamma-delta T cells from blood.

The CDR3 reads CALGDSPSYAMMGDTRAPREYTDKLIF. CDR3 nucleotide sequence: TGTGCTCTTGGGGACTCCCCATCCTACGCCATGATGGGGGATACGCGGGCGCCACGGGAGTACACCGATAAACTCATCTTT. The V and J genes are TRDV1 and TRDJ1; 11 bases agree with TRDD3. TCRdb records no J gene; here it was assigned by comparing the DNA to germline. Trimming cost V 3 bases and J 0 bases; bases outside gene matches: 36. The CDR3 is made up of 27 amino acids. Germline-derived CDR1 and CDR2 are TSWWSYY and QGS.